This entry describes one TCR beta chain. Antigen unknown. A much larger clone differs by one base, so this may be a read error. The sample is drawn from a study of Graves' ophthalmopathy and Graves' hyperthyroidism. CDR1 and CDR2 from the germline V gene are SGHTA and FQGNSA. The length of the CDR3 is 17 residues. The J segment lost 2 bases and the V segment lost 5 bases, leaving 13 bases of the junction unmatched. Amplification targeted the TCR beta CDR3 regions, with RNA transcripts as the source material. Investigators did first-round RT-PCR with HTBI primers, then second-round multiplex PCR. MiXCR, run by TCRdb on the multiplex PCR reads, gives a single entry per CDR3 protein. The sample contains some 1.1 million distinct CDR3 sequences, about two fifths of which appear only once. Study-level findings and limits: Blood also contained most of the expanded thyroid clonotypes above 0.001 frequency.

The sample was peripheral blood or thyroid tissue (not recorded which). The chain is built from TRBV7-2 and TRBJ2-5; 8 bases are shared with TRBD2. The receptor comes from an adult man with Graves' hyperthyroidism. In nucleotides, the CDR3 is TGTGCCAGCAGCCCCGGGATTAGCGGGACCGTACAAGAGACCCAGTACTTC. Translated: CASSPGISGTVQETQYF.